A single sample is the source of the 16 T cell receptor beta chains below, sequenced in a study of T cell responses to AZD1222 COVID-19 vaccine. Sequencing was performed with immunoSEQ multiplex PCR; in TCRdb, only in-frame clones are kept and a portion is missing. The sample records 100,000 to 150,000 clones, about nine tenths being singletons. The material sequenced was peripheral blood, taken on day 0 of MenACWY control vaccination. These receptors were collected from an adult in good health.

This clone came up once. The CDR3 DNA reads as TGTGCCAGCAGCGCCCCCGGACAGAGCTACAATGAGCAGTTCTTC. As protein: CASSAPGQSYNEQFF. The V and J genes are TRBV7-9 and TRBJ2-1; possibly TRBD1 for D (6 bases). Trimming took off 5 bases at V and 3 bases at J, with 14 bases between the two ends. Germline CDR1 is SEHNR and CDR2 is FQNEAQ (reference sequence). The CDR3 spans 15 residues.

The rearrangement links TRBV11-2 to TRBJ1-4; TRBD1 aligns across 9 bases. J lost 3 bases, V lost 6 bases, and 8 bases had no gene match. Germline lookup yields CDR1 SGHAT and CDR2 FQNNGV. The CDR3 covers 16 residues. This CDR3 reads CASSSNRGRPNEKLFF. As DNA, the CDR3 is TGTGCCAGCAGTTCTAACAGGGGGCGACCTAATGAAAAACTGTTTTTT.

The CDR3 is CASSYSGTSGSYEQYF. The CDR3 region has the DNA TGTGCCAGCAGTTACTCTGGGACTAGCGGGAGCTACGAGCAGTACTTC. V is TRBV6-6 and J is TRBJ2-7, with 14 bases that match TRBD2. Germline-derived CDR1 and CDR2 are MNHNY and SVGAGI (reference sequence). The CDR3 runs 16 residues. V shed 0 bases and J 3 bases; nucleotides not matched to a gene: 1.

This rearrangement joins TRBV3-1 (or the pseudogene TRBV3-2) to TRBJ2-2; 10 bases match TRBD2. The CDR3 contains 18 residues. V lost 1 base to trimming and J lost 1 base; unmatched junction nucleotides: 6. CDR1 and CDR2 from the germline V gene are LGHDT and YNNKEL (reference sequence). The CDR3, as DNA: TGTGCCAGCAGCCAAGTCCTAGCGGGGGTCATGAACACCGGGGAGCTGTTTTTT. Protein sequence: CASSQVLAGVMNTGELFF.

The chain uses TRBV5-4 and TRBJ2-1; D is perhaps TRBD2 (5 bases). Trimming took 9 bases from V and 0 from J, leaving 16 bases between them. The CDR3 spans 15 residues. Germline CDR1 reads SGHNT; CDR2 reads YYREEE (reference sequence). CDR3 residues: CAISGGPSSYNEQFF. The CDR3 DNA reads as TGTGCCATCTCAGGCGGGCCTAGCTCCTACAATGAGCAGTTCTTC.

The chain couples TRBV4-2 to TRBJ2-1, with TRBD2 matching over 8 bases. The CDR3 runs to 16 residues. The trim removed 1 base at V and 4 bases at J, leaving 6 bases unmatched. From germline, CDR1 is LGHNA and CDR2 YNFKEQ. The CDR3 DNA is TGTGCCAGCAGCCAAGTAGGCGGGGGGCAGTACAATGAGCAGTTCTTC. Residues: CASSQVGGGQYNEQFF.

This rearrangement joins TRBV6-5 to TRBJ2-7; D remains unclear. Trimming removed 6 bases at V and 0 bases at J, with 12 bases between. The CDR3 loop spans 14 amino acids. The germline V gene has CDR1 MNHEY and CDR2 SVGAGI. CDR3 protein: CASRLTVFSYEQYF. For the CDR3, the DNA is TGTGCCAGCAGGTTGACGGTGTTCTCCTACGAGCAGTACTTC.

V gene TRBV28 combines with J gene TRBJ1-2, with 9 positions matching TRBD1. Trimming removed 3 bases from V and 4 bases from J; junction bases left unmatched: 15. The germline V gene has CDR1 MDHEN and CDR2 SYDVKM. The CDR3 spans 18 residues. The CDR3 loop is CASSFLGSGTGPTYGYTF. For the CDR3, the DNA is TGTGCCAGCAGTTTTCTAGGTTCCGGGACAGGGCCAACCTATGGCTACACCTTC.

This clone occurred a few times. The chain couples TRBV5-8 to TRBJ1-5; the match to TRBD1 covers 7 bases. The CDR3 loop spans 15 amino acids. The V gene's germline CDR1 is SGHTS and CDR2 YDEGEE. Losses at the gene ends were 3 bases for V and 3 bases for J; bases not matched to a gene: 6. In DNA, the CDR3 is TGTGCCAGCAGCTCCCGGGGACAGTACAATCAGCCCCAGCATTTT. It yields the protein CASSSRGQYNQPQHF.

This chain connects TRBV28 to TRBJ2-7; D gene ambiguous. Germline lookup yields CDR1 MDHEN and CDR2 SYDVKM. The V and J ends lost 5 bases and 4 bases respectively, with 9 bases between them. This CDR3 spans 12 amino acids. CDR3 in amino acids: CASSGNSYEQYF. CDR3 DNA sequence: TGTGCCAGCAGTGGGAATTCGTACGAGCAGTACTTC.

V usage is TRBV5-4 and J usage is TRBJ1-2; TRBD1 agrees at 8 bases. The CDR3 sequence is 18 residues long. Trimming took 4 bases from V and 4 from J; bases not matched to a gene: 18. The germline gives CDR1 SGHNT, CDR2 YYREEE (reference sequence). The CDR3 spells CASSPPSGVQGGGYGYTF. CDR3 in DNA: TGTGCCAGCAGCCCCCCGTCGGGGGTACAGGGGGGTGGCTATGGCTACACCTTC. The complete variable domain, with remaining parts taken from reference TRBV5-4 and TRBJ1-2, reads ETGVTQSPTHLIKTRGQQVTLRCSSQSGHNTVSWYQQALGQGPQFIFQYYREEENGRGNFPPRFSGLQFPNYSSELNVNALELDDSALYLCASSPPSGVQGGGYGYTFGSGTRLTVV.

The V gene is TRBV11-2, the J gene TRBJ1-6, with D tentatively TRBD1 (6 bases). Looked up from germline, CDR1 is SGHAT and CDR2 is FQNNGV. V lost 1 base and J lost 10, with 14 bases in between. CDR3 length equals 15 residues. CDR3 in amino acids: CASSLVPQGISPLHF. CDR3 in DNA: TGTGCCAGCAGCTTAGTCCCACAGGGTATCTCACCCCTCCACTTT.

J is TRBJ1-2 and V is TRBV28, with D unclear. V dropped 5 bases and J dropped 8 bases, with 18 bases sitting between them. This CDR3 has 14 residues. The germline gives CDR1 MDHEN, CDR2 SYDVKM. The CDR3 here is CASSTNGVPGGYTF. The CDR3 DNA follows: TGTGCCAGCAGTACTAATGGCGTTCCTGGGGGCTACACCTTC.

The V gene is TRBV6-5, the J gene TRBJ2-4, with D perhaps matching TRBD1 or TRBD2 (6 bases each). The CDR3 is 16 amino acids. Germline assignment: CDR1 MNHEY and CDR2 SVGAGI. Trimming removed 2 bases at V and 0 bases at J, with 11 bases between. The CDR3 bases are TGTGCCAGCAGTTACGAGGGGGGCCTAGCCAAAAACATTCAGTACTTC. This sequence encodes CASSYEGGLAKNIQYF.

The CDR3 sequence: CASRTELNTEAFF. The CDR3 DNA sequence: TGTGCCAGTAGAACAGAGTTGAACACTGAAGCTTTCTTT. The chain carries TRBV19 and TRBJ1-1; D call uncertain. V dropped 6 bases and J dropped 0 bases, with 8 bases sitting between them. Germline V gene data show CDR1 as LNHDA and CDR2 as SQIVND (reference sequence). This CDR3 contains 13 residues.

This clone is a singleton in its sample. This rearrangement joins TRBV7-8 to TRBJ2-7, with D possibly matching TRBD1 (6 bases). Trimming pared 2 bases from V and 6 bases from J, leaving 11 bases between. This CDR3 contains 13 residues. CDR1 is SGHVS and CDR2 is FQNEAQ in the germline V gene. The CDR3 loop reads CASSLHQGSEQYV. The DNA for the CDR3 is TGTGCCAGCAGCTTACATCAGGGGAGCGAGCAGTACGTC.